One and the same sample provided the 13 T cell receptor beta chains below, sequenced in a study of cytomegalovirus exposure and HLA in healthy donors. The primer mix had 60 Vbeta and 13 Jbeta primers. The assay was immunoSEQ multiplex PCR, and TCRdb's table has in-frame clones only and misses some. The data show more than 110,000 clones, about 80% seen once. The sample consisted of PBMCs. The receptors stem from a male donor in good health and CMV-seronegative.

The V call is TRBV5-4, the J call TRBJ2-7, with D perhaps TRBD1 (7 bases). The V gene lost 3 bases and the J gene lost 1 base, with 17 bases spanning the gap. This CDR3 region has 16 residues. Germline CDR1 is SGHNT and CDR2 is YYREEE (reference sequence). The CDR3 is CASSSEGQYTSYEQYF. Here the CDR3 DNA reads TGTGCCAGCAGCTCGGAGGGACAGTATACATCCTACGAGCAGTACTTC.

This sequence joins TRBV18 and TRBJ1-3, with TRBD1 matching over 11 bases. Germline V gene data show CDR1 as KGHSH and CDR2 as LQKENI. This CDR3 comprises 15 residues. V shed 3 bases and J 8 bases; nucleotides not matched to a gene: 6. CDR3 sequence: CASSPRTGGADTIYF. For the CDR3, the DNA is TGTGCCAGCTCACCGAGGACAGGGGGCGCGGACACCATATATTTT. The full variable domain, completed using reference TRBV18 and TRBJ1-3, is NAGVMQNPRHLVRRRGQEARLRCSPMKGHSHVYWYRQLPEEGLKFMVYLQKENIIDESGMPKERFSAEFPKEGPSILRIQQVVRGDSAAYFCASSPRTGGADTIYFGEGSWLTVV.

The chain combines TRBV11-2 with TRBJ1-1; D call uncertain. CDR3 size: 13 residues. The V end lost 4 bases, the J end lost 0 bases, and 6 bases lay between the germline ends. Germline V gene sequence: CDR1 SGHAT, CDR2 FQNNGV. The CDR3 is CASSSQMNTEAFF. For the CDR3, the DNA is TGTGCCAGCAGCTCTCAGATGAACACTGAAGCTTTCTTT.

This chain connects TRBV30 to TRBJ1-2; the match to TRBD1 covers 10 bases. The J segment lost 8 bases and the V segment lost 2 bases, leaving 5 bases of the junction unmatched. The CDR3 covers 13 residues. Germline V gives CDR1 GTSNPN, CDR2 SVGIG (reference sequence). The CDR3 loop reads CAWSRDRGYGYTF. CDR3 nucleotides: TGTGCCTGGAGTAGGGACAGGGGTTACGGCTACACCTTC. The entire variable domain, with the rest obtained from reference TRBV30 and TRBJ1-2, is as follows: SQTIHQWPATLVQPVGSPLSLECTVEGTSNPNLYWYRQAAGRGLQLLFYSVGIGQISSEVPQNLSASRPQDRQFILSSKKLLLSDSGFYLCAWSRDRGYGYTFGSGTRLTVV.

The CDR3 coding sequence is TGTGCCAGCAGTGACTCCCAGGATTTCGGGGAGCTGTTTTTT. Amino acids: CASSDSQDFGELFF. This chain links TRBV6-4 with TRBJ2-2; the D is unclear. The ends were cut back, 0 bases at V and 7 bases at J, with 9 bases in the middle. The CDR3 runs to 14 residues. Germline values: CDR1 MRHNA, CDR2 SNTAGT.

The CDR3 DNA follows: TGCAGCGTCGTGACAGGGGGGTTGTCCTACGAGCAGTACTTC. Translation gives CSVVTGGLSYEQYF. The gene calls are TRBV29-1 and TRBJ2-7, with 9 bases lining up with TRBD1. The CDR3 is 14 amino acids. The germline gives CDR1 SQVTM, CDR2 ANQGSEA. The V gene end was trimmed by 6 bases and the J gene end by 1 base; junction bases not matched to a gene: 7.

The rearrangement uses TRBV5-1 and TRBJ1-3; 8 bases are a match to TRBD1. V dropped 0 bases and J dropped 0; count of bases not matched to a gene: 5. The CDR3 is made up of 17 amino acids. The germline V gene encodes CDR1 SGHRS and CDR2 YFSETQ. The CDR3 sequence: CASSLAGQAFSGNTIYF. In DNA, the CDR3 is TGCGCCAGCAGCTTGGCGGGACAGGCGTTCTCTGGAAACACCATATATTTT.

The chain links TRBV28 to TRBJ2-5; 9 nucleotides match TRBD2. Germline V gene lookup returns CDR1 MDHEN and CDR2 SYDVKM. There are 14 residues in the CDR3. V shed 6 bases and J 3 bases; nucleotides not matched to a gene: 5. CDR3 residues: CASSRLADEETQYF. DNA for the CDR3: TGTGCCAGCAGCCGACTAGCGGACGAAGAGACCCAGTACTTC.

The CDR3 is CASSFTGLNSPLHF. The CDR3, as DNA: TGTGCCAGCAGCTTTACAGGTCTAAATTCACCCCTCCACTTT. The chain combines TRBV7-8 with TRBJ1-6; D possibly corresponds to TRBD1 (5 bases). The V and J ends lost 3 bases and 7 bases respectively, with 10 bases between them. The germline V gene has CDR1 SGHVS and CDR2 FQNEAQ. CDR3 length: 14 residues. The entire variable domain, with the rest obtained from reference TRBV7-8 and TRBJ1-6, is as follows: GAGVSQSPRYKVAKRGQDVALRCDPISGHVSLFWYQQALGQGPEFLTYFQNEAQLDKSGLPSDRFFAERPEGSVSTLKIQRTQQEDSAVYLCASSFTGLNSPLHFGNGTRLTVT.

The chain combines TRBV6-5 with TRBJ1-3, with D possibly TRBD1 on 6 matching bases. CDR3 length equals 14 residues. The ends were cut back, 6 bases at V and 5 bases at J, with 14 bases in the middle. The germline CDR1 and CDR2 sequences are MNHEY and SVGAGI. For the CDR3, the DNA is TGTGCCAGCAGCAACAGGGAGTATAGAAACACCATATATTTT. Translation: CASSNREYRNTIYF.

This clone was recorded only once. The chain carries TRBV4-3 and TRBJ1-4, with D hard to call. This CDR3 has 14 amino acids. The germline V gene encodes CDR1 LGHNA and CDR2 YSLEER. Trimming took off 0 bases at V and 6 bases at J, with 8 bases between the two ends. The CDR3 is CASSQEEGYEKLFF. The CDR3 coding sequence is TGCGCCAGCAGCCAAGAGGAGGGTTATGAAAAACTGTTTTTT.

CDR3 in DNA: TGTGCCAGCGCCTGGGGGGTAGGGAGCAATCAGCCCCAGCATTTT. Its translation: CASAWGVGSNQPQHF. V and J are TRBV27 and TRBJ1-5, with D maybe TRBD1 (5 bases). The CDR3 is 15 amino acids. Germline loops: CDR1 MNHEY, CDR2 SMNVEV (reference sequence). Trimming took 8 bases from V and 1 from J, leaving 15 bases between them.

The rearrangement uses TRBV28 and TRBJ1-2; 7 nucleotides align to TRBD1. The CDR3 spans 14 residues. The junction had 8 bases not matched to a gene; V was cut back by 7 bases and J by 3 bases. The V gene's germline CDR1 is MDHEN and CDR2 SYDVKM. The CDR3 sequence is CASMVRTGDYGYTF. For the CDR3, the DNA is TGTGCCAGCATGGTTCGGACAGGCGACTATGGCTACACCTTC.